The source of this TCR beta chain is a study of shared clonotypes between healthy human individuals. Naive CD8 populations comprised CD45RO-negative cells positively selected for CCR7, excluding terminally differentiated effector memory CD45RA+ cells. The length of the CDR3 is 17 residues. Germline lookup yields CDR1 SGHTS and CDR2 YDEGEE. The J segment lost 2 bases and the V segment lost 2 bases, leaving 6 bases of the junction unmatched. Sorted-subset replicate PCRs used 200 ng of genomic DNA. This amount corresponded to tens of thousands of T cell genomes. Clones were sequenced by immunoSEQ multiplex PCR, and TCRdb holds only the in-frame ones, with some missing. Of some 1,900,000 clones in the sample, about 95% are singletons; the top ten hold 1.2%.

The sequenced material came from naive CD8+ T cells sorted from blood. The receptor was derived from a man between 18 and 29 years old in good health. This chain connects TRBV5-8 to TRBJ2-3; 12 nucleotides agree with TRBD2. The CDR3 here is CASSFWTSGVPTDTQYF. CDR3 sequence (DNA): TGTGCCAGCAGCTTCTGGACTAGCGGGGTCCCCACAGATACGCAGTATTTT.